A single sample gave rise to the 20 T cell receptor beta chains below, sequenced in a study of long-term antiretroviral therapy in people with HIV. A v3.0 immunoSEQ assay was performed at survey level. Sequencing was performed with immunoSEQ multiplex PCR; in TCRdb, only in-frame clones are kept and a portion is missing. The repertoire holds about 34,000 clones, with about 94% as singletons. The sequencing used unsorted PBMCs, collected about 5.1 years after starting antiretroviral therapy. The receptors derive from a woman between 45 and 60 years old with HIV.

The gene calls are TRBV25-1 and TRBJ1-3; the D gene is possibly TRBD1 (6 bases). The CDR3 loop spans 15 amino acids. The germline gives CDR1 MGHDK, CDR2 SYGVNS. Trimming stripped 4 bases from V and 2 bases from J, with 12 bases between. This CDR3 reads CASSGGQNTGNTIYF. In DNA form, the CDR3 reads TGTGCCAGCAGTGGAGGACAGAACACTGGAAACACCATATATTTT.

CDR3 amino acids: CASSPRRQGHEQYF. CDR3 sequence (DNA): TGTGCCAGCAGCCCGAGGCGACAGGGCCACGAGCAGTACTTC. The V gene is TRBV9, the J gene TRBJ2-5, with 7 positions matching TRBD1. Judging by the DNA end, TRBJ2-7 fits better; the J call may be wrong. This CDR3 is 14 amino acids long. Germline values: CDR1 SGDLS, CDR2 YYNGEE.

The chain recombines TRBV11-2 with TRBJ2-3, with 9 positions matching TRBD2. V was clipped by 6 bases and J by 6 bases; unmatched bases: 10. Germline V gene sequence: CDR1 SGHAT, CDR2 FQNNGV. The CDR3 has 15 residues. The CDR3 sequence is CASRVSGGPTDTQYF. The CDR3, as DNA: TGTGCCAGCAGAGTTAGCGGGGGCCCGACCGATACGCAGTATTTT.

A single count supports this clone. CDR3 DNA: TGTGCCAGCAGCCCACCATGGGAGACCCAGTACTTC. It translates to CASSPPWETQYF. The chain uses TRBV7-6 and TRBJ2-5; the D is unclear. V was cut by 5 bases and J by 5 bases, with 9 bases left in between. The length of the CDR3 is 12 residues. The V gene's germline CDR1 is SGHVS and CDR2 FNYEAQ.

This chain connects TRBV14 to TRBJ1-4, with 7 bases fitting TRBD1. J was trimmed by 7 bases and V by 1 base; bases with no gene match: 3. CDR1 is SGHDN and CDR2 is FVKESK in the germline V gene. The CDR3 spans 14 residues. The chain's CDR3 is CASSQVAGGEKLFF. The CDR3 DNA is TGTGCCAGCAGCCAAGTGGCAGGGGGTGAAAAACTGTTTTTT.

This clone was recorded only once. This chain uses TRBV9 with TRBJ1-1, with D hard to call. Trimming shortened V by 0 bases and J by 0 bases, and 9 bases separated the two germline ends. Germline CDR1 reads SGDLS; CDR2 reads YYNGEE. The CDR3 loop spans 15 amino acids. Here the CDR3 reads CASSVGGVMNTEAFF. The CDR3 DNA follows: TGTGCCAGCAGCGTAGGGGGAGTCATGAACACTGAAGCTTTCTTT. The entire variable domain, with the rest obtained from reference TRBV9 and TRBJ1-1, is as follows: DSGVTQTPKHLITATGQRVTLRCSPRSGDLSVYWYQQSLDQGLQFLIQYYNGEERAKGNILERFSAQQFPDLHSELNLSSLELGDSALYFCASSVGGVMNTEAFFGQGTRLTVV.

This chain connects TRBV7-9 to TRBJ1-1; D unclear. Germline V lookup: CDR1 SEHNR, CDR2 FQNEAQ (reference sequence). There are 15 residues in the CDR3. The germline V and J ends were trimmed by 8 bases and 0 bases, with 16 bases remaining between them. CDR3 coding DNA: TGTGCCAGCCAGCCGGCCGGTTCTATGAACACTGAAGCTTTCTTT. It translates to CASQPAGSMNTEAFF.

The chain is built from TRBV4-1 and TRBJ2-3, with 9 bases identical to TRBD2. With 5 bases clipped from V and 2 bases from J, the junction kept 5 bases outside the gene matches. The germline gives CDR1 MGHRA, CDR2 YSYEKL. CDR3 length: 15 residues. The CDR3 loop is CASSFAGGTTDTQYF. The CDR3 nucleotides are TGCGCCAGCAGCTTTGCGGGGGGGACCACAGATACGCAGTATTTT.

The chain carries TRBV2 and TRBJ2-1; possible D gene TRBD2, 6 bases. V shed 7 bases and J shed 0 bases, with 16 bases lying between them. Germline values: CDR1 SNHLY, CDR2 FYNNEI. The CDR3 loop spans 16 amino acids. The chain's CDR3 is CASTGTLQSSYNEQFF. The CDR3 region has the DNA TGTGCCAGCACCGGGACTCTTCAGAGCTCCTACAATGAGCAGTTCTTC.

The chain recombines TRBV2 with TRBJ2-3; weak D call: TRBD2 (7 bases). The CDR3 consists of 14 residues. Germline V lookup: CDR1 SNHLY, CDR2 FYNNEI. V lost 7 bases to trimming and J lost 6 bases, with 17 bases between them. The CDR3 loop is CASNEGGIWDTQYF. The DNA of the CDR3 is TGTGCCAGCAATGAGGGGGGGATTTGGGATACGCAGTATTTT.

The V and J genes are TRBV4-1 and TRBJ1-6; maybe TRBD1 (5 bases). Trimming cost V 0 bases and J 7 bases, with 13 bases left between them. Per the germline V gene, CDR1 is MGHRA and CDR2 is YSYEKL. There are 16 residues in the CDR3. This chain's CDR3 is CASSQEAGGWNSPLHF. In DNA form, the CDR3 reads TGCGCCAGCAGCCAAGAAGCGGGGGGATGGAATTCACCCCTCCACTTT.

This chain uses TRBV27 with TRBJ1-6; 8 nucleotides line up with TRBD1. The CDR3 totals 14 residues. The V and J ends lost 6 bases and 10 bases, in that order; junction bases with no gene match: 8. Germline V gene data show CDR1 as MNHEY and CDR2 as SMNVEV (reference sequence). The CDR3 here is CASSPDREASPLHF. The DNA for the CDR3 is TGTGCCAGCAGCCCGGACAGGGAGGCCTCACCCCTCCACTTT.

The rearrangement links TRBV2 to TRBJ2-7; 7 bases are shared with TRBD2. CDR1 is SNHLY and CDR2 is FYNNEI in the germline V gene. V lost 8 bases to trimming and J lost 0 bases; unmatched junction nucleotides: 7. This CDR3 comprises 14 residues. Written as DNA, the CDR3 is TGTGCCAGCCAAAGCGGGGTAAGCTCCTACGAGCAGTACTTC. Amino acid sequence: CASQSGVSSYEQYF.

The rearrangement joins TRBV19 to TRBJ2-7, with 13 bases aligning to TRBD2. After removal of 5 bases from V and 3 bases from J, the junction contained 16 bases not matched to a gene. Per germline, CDR1 LNHDA and CDR2 SQIVND (reference sequence). CDR3 length: 19 residues. In DNA, the CDR3 is TGTGCCAGTAGTTTAGCCGGGACTAGCGGGGCCCGAGCCAACTACGAGCAGTACTTC. Amino acid sequence: CASSLAGTSGARANYEQYF.

This chain joins TRBV5-1 and TRBJ2-1; the match to TRBD2 covers 8 bases. The germline CDR1 and CDR2 sequences are SGHRS and YFSETQ. The ends lost 4 bases at V and 8 bases at J; junction bases unmatched: 5. This CDR3 contains 13 residues. The CDR3 sequence is CASSLLAGHEQFF. The CDR3 region has the DNA TGCGCCAGCAGCCTTCTAGCGGGTCATGAGCAGTTCTTC.

V usage is TRBV6-6 and J usage is TRBJ2-3; D may be TRBD1 (6 bases). Germline CDR1 is MNHNY and CDR2 is SVGAGI (reference sequence). This CDR3 has 11 residues. Trimming cost V 5 bases and J 6 bases, with 6 bases left between them. This CDR3 reads CASSDRDTQYF. The CDR3 coding sequence is TGTGCCAGCAGTGACAGGGATACGCAGTATTTT.

This sequence joins TRBV7-2 and TRBJ2-7, with a possible D match to TRBD1 (5 bases). V lost 5 bases to trimming and J lost 5 bases, with 13 bases between them. The germline CDR1 and CDR2 sequences are SGHTA and FQGNSA. The CDR3 extends over 13 amino acids. DNA for the CDR3: TGTGCCAGCAGCCAGGACACTCCCCACGAGCAGTACTTC. This encodes CASSQDTPHEQYF.

This clone was counted once. The chain carries TRBV10-3 and TRBJ1-3, with D hard to call. The V end lost 0 bases, the J end lost 0 bases, and 9 bases lay between the germline ends. Germline V lookup: CDR1 ENHRY, CDR2 SYGVKD. CDR3 length equals 16 residues. CDR3 sequence: CAISESRQASGNTIYF. In nucleotides, the CDR3 is TGTGCCATCAGTGAGTCTAGGCAGGCCTCTGGAAACACCATATATTTT.

The V call is TRBV4-1, the J call TRBJ1-5, with D unresolved. Germline lookup yields CDR1 MGHRA and CDR2 YSYEKL. There are 13 residues in the CDR3. Trimming pared 0 bases from V and 6 bases from J, leaving 6 bases between. The CDR3 DNA sequence: TGCGCCAGCAGCCAAGATCGGGTTCAGCCCCAGCATTTT. It encodes CASSQDRVQPQHF.

The chain links TRBV9 to TRBJ2-1, with TRBD2 identical over 14 bases. In germline, CDR1 is SGDLS, CDR2 YYNGEE. V dropped 0 bases and J dropped 6; count of bases not matched to a gene: 2. The CDR3 runs 16 residues. The CDR3 DNA is TGTGCCAGCAGCGTAGGAGGGACTAGCGGGAGCAATGAGCAGTTCTTC. Translating it yields CASSVGGTSGSNEQFF. Combining the CDR3 with reference TRBV9 and TRBJ2-1 gives the whole variable domain DSGVTQTPKHLITATGQRVTLRCSPRSGDLSVYWYQQSLDQGLQFLIQYYNGEERAKGNILERFSAQQFPDLHSELNLSSLELGDSALYFCASSVGGTSGSNEQFFGPGTRLTVL.